Listed below are T cell receptor beta chains from one sample, sequenced in a study of T cell responses to AZD1222 COVID-19 vaccine. Sequencing used immunoSEQ multiplex PCR; TCRdb keeps in-frame clones, though not all of them. The data hold 110,000 or so clones, with 70% to 90% observed a single time. The sample consisted of peripheral blood, taken 28 days after the second AZD1222 dose. Receptors originate from an adult who received the AZD1222 COVID-19 vaccine. CDR3s leave out the opening cysteine and the closing phenylalanine or tryptophan. Fields, in order: V gene, J gene, D gene, clone size, CDR3 protein. The D gene is left open where the match is weak. The listing skips clone size in some rows; elsewhere it reads once, few, many or a size class.

>TRBV4-3|TRBJ2-7|.|.
ASSFAGDEQY
>TRBV5-1|TRBJ2-7|TRBD1|.
ASRPGQGAIAYEQY
>TRBV27|TRBJ1-6|.|.
ASMVRGNNSPLH
>TRBV9|TRBJ2-6|.|.
ASSGGPVGANVLT
>TRBV27|TRBJ2-7|.|.
ASSLRGTNPYEQY
>TRBV10-1|TRBJ2-5|.|few
ATTLLRGGEHQETQY
>TRBV30|TRBJ1-1|TRBD1|.
AWSPGQGAEAF
>TRBV11-2|TRBJ2-7|TRBD1|.
ASSLRGQGLTYEQY
>TRBV2|TRBJ2-3|TRBD2|.
ASSGQTSGSG
>TRBV4-1|TRBJ2-1|.|.
ASSPVGYNEQF
>TRBV28|TRBJ2-7|TRBD1|medium-sized
ASRPGQGLVEQY
>TRBV6-1|TRBJ2-2|.|.
ASSEVVARAGELF
>TRBV10-3|TRBJ1-5|.|.
AISLGPEGNQPQH
>TRBV5-1|TRBJ1-1|.|.
ASSLGDSGRTEAF
>TRBV11-2|TRBJ2-5|TRBD2|.
ASEMTSGSSETQY
>TRBV12-3/TRBV12-4|TRBJ1-1|.|.
ASSLVGVTEAF
>TRBV18|TRBJ1-1|.|once
ASSPGQGSTEAF
>TRBV5-1|TRBJ1-2|.|once
ASSFNRDIYGYT
>TRBV7-9|TRBJ1-1|.|.
ASSPAGSAEAF
>TRBV14|TRBJ2-3|TRBD2|once
ASSQETSGTDTQY
>TRBV11-2|TRBJ2-7|TRBD2|.
ASSFSGTSGEQY
>TRBV4-2|TRBJ1-2|TRBD1|.
ASSQVGQGDGYT
>TRBV19|TRBJ1-5|.|.
ASSIARTAADPDNQPQH
>TRBV7-2|TRBJ2-7|TRBD2|few
ASSQAGGINYEQY
>TRBV28|TRBJ2-4|.|.
ASSHRPLAKNIQY
>TRBV28|TRBJ1-1|.|once
ASSSLRSTEAF
>TRBV5-4|TRBJ1-2|.|few
ASSLRAAHYGYT
>TRBV6-2/TRBV6-3|TRBJ2-5|.|.
ASSSRRSDEAQY
>TRBV28|TRBJ2-7|TRBD1|.
ASVTGQGGEQY
>TRBV3-1/TRBV3-2|TRBJ2-7|.|.
ASSQDPTYEQY
>TRBV7-2|TRBJ2-7|TRBD2|.
ASSLDPSGIYEQY
>TRBV29-1|TRBJ2-7|.|.
SVNREGYEQY
>TRBV7-6|TRBJ2-1|TRBD2|.
ASSLTSGRLSSYNEQF
>TRBV5-1|TRBJ2-3|.|.
ASSLGALRTDTQY
>TRBV7-9|TRBJ2-7|.|.
ASSLTDEQY
>TRBV30|TRBJ1-2|.|few
AWGPRGGYGYT
>TRBV11-2|TRBJ1-3|TRBD1|.
ASSHVRRQGAGNTIY
>TRBV7-9|TRBJ1-3|.|.
ASSLGAGNTIY
>TRBV24-1|TRBJ2-3|.|.
ATSYSADTQY
>TRBV10-3|TRBJ2-7|.|once
AISDPGTSHEQY
>TRBV3-1/TRBV3-2|TRBJ2-5|.|.
ASRLSRAETQY
>TRBV5-1|TRBJ2-7|TRBD1|.
ASSLGDRENEQY
>TRBV3-1/TRBV3-2|TRBJ1-2|.|.
ASSQGDRGYGYT
>TRBV7-9|TRBJ1-5|TRBD1|.
ASSPGTGGQPQH
>TRBV18|TRBJ1-1|.|.
ASSPRQLLRGTEAF